These T cell receptor beta chains were read from a single sample in a study of control samples from healthy donors and cancer patients. The table came from immunoSEQ multiplex PCR; TCRdb's copy has only in-frame clones and leaves some out. This table holds 150,000 or so clones, roughly 93% found once. The sequencing sample was made of blood. All receptors derive from a man aged 18 to 30 in good health. CDR3s include the opening cysteine and the closing phenylalanine or tryptophan. A D gene is named only where the DNA matches it firmly. Clone sizes are given selectively: once, few, many, or a class where the clone is expanded.

>TRBV4-1|.|.|TRBJ1-3
CASSLLQWGGGGNTIYF
TGCGCCAGCAGCCTCCTTCAATGGGGGGGAGGCGGAAACACCATATATTTT
>TRBV4-2|.|.|TRBJ2-7
CASSQTENSYEQYF
TGTGCCAGCAGCCAGACAGAAAACTCCTACGAGCAGTACTTC
>TRBV5-1|once|.|TRBJ1-5
CASSFGPLARNNQPQHF
TGCGCCAGCAGCTTCGGCCCCTTGGCAAGGAACAATCAGCCCCAGCATTTT
>TRBV5-6|.|.|TRBJ2-3
CASSLGVGATDTQYF
TGTGCCAGCAGCTTGGGGGTAGGGGCCACAGATACGCAGTATTTT
>TRBV19|.|.|TRBJ2-3
CASSNGVDTQYF
TGTGCCAGTAGTAATGGGGTGGATACGCAGTATTTT
>TRBV6-5|.|.|TRBJ2-1
CASRIRGTYNEQFF
TGTGCCAGCAGGATTAGGGGGACCTACAATGAGCAGTTCTTC
>TRBV6-6|.|.|TRBJ1-6
CASSPGQPSYNSPLHF
TGTGCCAGCAGCCCCGGACAGCCCTCCTATAATTCACCCCTCCACTTT
>TRBV7-9|.|.|TRBJ1-2
CASSLPGGAVGYTF
TGTGCCAGCAGCTTACCAGGCGGGGCCGTGGGCTACACCTTC
>TRBV7-9|.|TRBD1|TRBJ2-1
CASSWPTGENEQFF
TGTGCCAGCAGCTGGCCGACAGGGGAAAATGAGCAGTTCTTC
>TRBV7-9|.|.|TRBJ1-1
CASSLDTGGRAFF
TGTGCCAGCAGCTTAGATACGGGGGGCAGGGCTTTCTTT
>TRBV5-1|.|.|TRBJ1-1
CASSLAGVSRTEAFF
TGCGCCAGCAGCTTGGCAGGGGTTTCAAGAACTGAAGCTTTCTTT
>TRBV7-9|.|TRBD1|TRBJ1-1
CASSQRTGIEAFF
TGTGCCAGCAGCCAACGGACAGGGATTGAAGCTTTCTTT
>TRBV9|.|TRBD1|TRBJ1-2
CASSGWTGVVYGYTF
TGTGCCAGCAGCGGATGGACAGGGGTCGTCTATGGCTACACCTTC
>TRBV19|few|.|TRBJ1-1
CASSICFDPTRDTEAFF
TGTGCCAGTAGTATTTGTTTTGATCCCACCAGGGACACTGAAGCTTTCTTT
>TRBV6-2/TRBV6-3|.|TRBD2|TRBJ2-7
CASSRGLGEQYF
TGTGCCAGCAGTCGGGGACTAGGCGAGCAGTACTTC
>TRBV7-6|.|.|TRBJ1-3
CASSLPRGGDSGNTIYF
TGTGCCAGCAGCTTACCGAGAGGGGGGGACTCTGGAAACACCATATATTTT
>TRBV27|.|.|TRBJ1-4
CASSLVSGEKLFF
TGTGCCAGCAGTTTGGTTTCAGGTGAAAAACTGTTTTTT
>TRBV7-2|.|.|TRBJ2-2
CASSLVPRIDTGELFF
TGTGCCAGCAGCTTAGTTCCACGGATCGACACCGGGGAGCTGTTTTTT
>TRBV10-3|.|TRBD1|TRBJ1-6
CAIRGEQGDNSPLHF
TGTGCCATCAGGGGAGAACAGGGGGACAATTCACCCCTCCACTTT
>TRBV5-5|.|TRBD1|TRBJ1-1
CASSWRDSGYTEAFF
TGTGCCAGCAGCTGGCGGGACAGCGGGTACACTGAAGCTTTCTTT
>TRBV6-2/TRBV6-3|.|.|TRBJ1-1
CASSLLWDEAFF
TGTGCCAGCAGTCTTCTCTGGGATGAAGCTTTCTTT
>TRBV7-2|.|TRBD2|TRBJ2-1
CASSLFKAWGTSGRPEQFF
TGTGCCAGCAGCTTATTTAAGGCATGGGGGACTAGCGGGAGGCCGGAGCAGTTCTTC
>TRBV7-9|.|.|TRBJ2-7
CASTPYSDEQYF
TGTGCCAGCACCCCGTATTCGGACGAGCAGTACTTC
>TRBV5-1|.|.|TRBJ1-1
CASSPAQRTEAFF
TGCGCCAGCAGCCCAGCTCAGAGAACTGAAGCTTTCTTT
>TRBV28|.|.|TRBJ2-1
CASSFWTQQFF
TGTGCCAGCAGTTTTTGGACCCAGCAGTTCTTC
>TRBV5-1|.|.|TRBJ2-7
CASSLETLGLYEQYF
TGCGCCAGCAGCTTGGAGACGCTAGGGCTCTACGAGCAGTACTTC
>TRBV19|.|TRBD1|TRBJ1-6
CASGLVGQGNSPLHF
TGTGCCAGCGGCCTTGTAGGACAGGGGAATTCACCCCTCCACTTT
>TRBV5-1|.|.|TRBJ1-3
CASSTTPSSGNTIYF
TGCGCCAGCAGCACGACTCCCAGCTCTGGAAACACCATATATTTT
>TRBV6-5|.|.|TRBJ1-2
CASTTPSGYGYTF
TGTGCCAGCACCACGCCGTCGGGCTATGGCTACACCTTC
>TRBV9|once|.|TRBJ2-7
CASSVEVLGYEQYF
TGTGCCAGCAGCGTAGAAGTGCTTGGCTACGAGCAGTACTTC
>TRBV2|.|.|TRBJ1-3
CASSDMSAGNTIYF
TGTGCCAGCAGTGATATGTCAGCCGGAAACACCATATATTTT
>TRBV28|.|.|TRBJ1-5
CASSLRAGAVNNQPQHF
TGTGCCAGCAGTTTAAGGGCTGGGGCAGTTAACAATCAGCCCCAGCATTTT